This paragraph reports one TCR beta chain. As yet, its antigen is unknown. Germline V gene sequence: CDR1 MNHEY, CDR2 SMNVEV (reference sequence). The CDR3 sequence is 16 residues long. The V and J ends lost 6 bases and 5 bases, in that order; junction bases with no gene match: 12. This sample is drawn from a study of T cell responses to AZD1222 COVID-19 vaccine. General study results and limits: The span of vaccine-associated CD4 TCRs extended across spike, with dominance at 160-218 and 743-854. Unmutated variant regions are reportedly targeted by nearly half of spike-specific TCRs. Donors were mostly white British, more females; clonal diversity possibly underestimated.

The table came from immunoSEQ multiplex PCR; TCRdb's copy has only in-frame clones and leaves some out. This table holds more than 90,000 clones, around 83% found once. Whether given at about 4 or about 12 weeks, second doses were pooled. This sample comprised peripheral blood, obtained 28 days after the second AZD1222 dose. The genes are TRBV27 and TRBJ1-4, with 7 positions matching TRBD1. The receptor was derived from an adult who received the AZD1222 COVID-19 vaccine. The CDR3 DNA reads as TGTGCCAGCAGCCAACAGGGGCTCGGCTTCAATGAAAAACTGTTTTTT. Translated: CASSQQGLGFNEKLFF.